This T cell receptor (beta chain) was retrieved from a study of blood T cell repertoires in COVID-19. Study context: In each case, the material was cDNA or gDNA derived from T cells, B-cell-depleted T cells, or PBMCs.

The CDR3 covers 15 residues. The germline gives CDR1 SGDLS, CDR2 YYNGEE. The J segment lost 4 bases and the V segment lost 2 bases, leaving 6 bases of the junction unmatched. Authors' analysis steps: Reference gene primer amplification in the assay estimated nucleated cell counts. Repertoires were generated with immunoSEQ multiplex PCR, while TCRdb's copy carries only in-frame clones and drops some. V, J and clone size reflect that table, while D and trimming were determined from the DNA. The sample consists of approximately 670,000 clones, more than 80% of them appearing once. Sequenced: peripheral blood. The V call is TRBV9, the J call TRBJ1-5; 7 bases line up with TRBD1. The TCR originated in a woman in her late teens or twenties with acute or convalescent COVID-19. The CDR3, as DNA: TGTGCCAGCAGCGTCGGGACAGCTAATAATCAGCCCCAGCATTTT. Translated, it gives CASSVGTANNQPQHF.